The rows below give T cell receptor beta chains drawn from one sample of a study of T-cell reconstitution after alpha-beta-depleted transplantation in children. TCRdb analysed the PCR reads with MiXCR anew, one entry per CDR3 protein. The sample shows roughly 500,000 distinct CDR3 sequences, about 31% of them seen only once. The sequencing used PBMCs from the stem cell graft donor, collected from the stem cell graft. The receptors stem from a human donor who donated a stem cell graft to a child with aplastic anemia. Each CDR3 is given with its conserved first and last residue. The D gene is left open where the match is weak. Expanded clones get a size class; other rows say once, few or many, or leave the size out.

TRBV5-5	TRBD2	NA	TRBJ2-3	CASSLALLLAGVTDTQYF	TGTGCCAGCAGCTTGGCTCTCTTACTAGCGGGAGTCACAGATACGCAGTATTTT
TRBV28	NA	NA	TRBJ2-7	CAGGTSYEQYF	TGTGCCGGGGGAACCTCCTACGAGCAGTACTTC
TRBV4-2	TRBD2	few	TRBJ2-7	CASSQGTSGDPYEQYF	TGTGCCAGCAGCCAGGGAACTAGCGGAGACCCCTACGAGCAGTACTTC
TRBV5-1	NA	NA	TRBJ1-2	CASSLAGHLYGYTF	TGCGCCAGCAGCTTGGCCGGACATCTCTATGGCTACACCTTC
TRBV14	NA	once	TRBJ1-1	CASSQEAGLGEAFF	TGTGCCAGCAGCCAAGAAGCCGGGTTAGGTGAAGCTTTCTTT
TRBV4-2	TRBD2	NA	TRBJ2-1	CASSQAPGLAGLGNEQFF	TGTGCCAGCAGCCAAGCCCCGGGACTAGCGGGACTCGGGAATGAGCAGTTCTTC
TRBV7-8	NA	NA	TRBJ2-3	CASSLGEGVTDTQYF	TGTGCCAGCAGCTTAGGCGAAGGGGTGACAGATACGCAGTATTTT
TRBV27	NA	NA	TRBJ2-1	CASSLGFNSYNEQFF	TGTGCCAGCAGTTTAGGGTTTAACTCCTACAATGAGCAGTTCTTC
TRBV20-1	TRBD2	few	TRBJ2-3	CSTLIQREGYTQYF	TGCAGTACACTTATACAGCGGGAGGGCTATACGCAGTATTTT
TRBV12-3/TRBV12-4	NA	NA	TRBJ2-5	CASSWGALTQQETQYF	TGTGCCAGCAGTTGGGGGGCTTTAACACAGCAAGAGACCCAGTACTTC
TRBV20-1	NA	few	TRBJ2-7	CSALHSYEQYF	TGCAGTGCGCTACATTCCTACGAGCAGTACTTC
TRBV3-1	NA	NA	TRBJ1-5	CASSQDSLQPQHF	TGTGCCAGCAGCCAAGATAGTCTGCAGCCCCAGCATTTT
TRBV28	NA	NA	TRBJ2-7	CATSWIEQYF	TGTGCCACCTCTTGGATCGAGCAGTACTTC
TRBV6-5	NA	NA	TRBJ2-1	CASSYTGQASYNEQFF	TGTGCCAGCAGTTACACCGGCCAGGCCTCCTACAATGAGCAGTTCTTC
TRBV6-5	NA	NA	TRBJ2-4	CAVGQSKNIQYF	TGTGCGGTCGGACAATCCAAAAACATTCAGTACTTC
TRBV7-6	NA	NA	TRBJ1-1	CASSLVYGQTQEAFF	TGTGCCAGCAGCTTAGTGTATGGGCAGACCCAAGAAGCTTTCTTT
TRBV7-2	NA	NA	TRBJ2-2	CASSSPGMTGELFF	TGTGCCAGCAGCTCCCCGGGGATGACCGGGGAGCTGTTTTTT